This T cell receptor beta chain was obtained from a study of human T cells and chemical hapten exposure (dated by TCRdb to about 2021). At the level of the whole study: For sensitization, 2% DPC in acetone was applied to a roughly 2 cm by roughly 2 cm area of upper inner arm skin. Libraries were combined into a pool for sequencing, and differences in TCR yield between samples came mainly from small differences in library volumes within the pool. Throughout the study period of 20 to 25 weeks, patients also received therapeutic DPC doses to the scalp every week. Most of the patients in the cohort were female, and the cohort covered alopecia areata with under or over 50% scalp involvement, alopecia totalis and alopecia universalis. Peripheral blood TCR repertoire changes were tracked in vivo in alopecia patients during primary and secondary sensitization to the hapten diphenylcyclopropenone (DPC). Patch testing on the upper back used Finn chambers containing 0.01% DPC, with scoring done after 6 days according to International Contact Dermatitis Research Group standards. Blood was sampled from patients pre-sensitization (week 0) and at 2, 6 and about 24 weeks after DPC sensitization. About 30 alopecia patients provided blood for TCR sequencing at one to four time points (pre-sensitization, 2, 6 and 24 weeks).

The library was produced with RACE. Instrument used: NextSeq 500. During library preparation, unique molecular identifiers were attached to individual cDNA molecules so that TCRs could be counted in a quantitative, reproducible way. Both TCR alpha and TCR beta chains were sequenced from each blood RNA sample. As for how the authors treated the data: A median of about 89,000 TCRs per sample was observed, with a range of roughly 20,000 to 700,000. V, J and CDR3 annotation of the TCR reads was carried out using the Decombinator software suite. For the PS versus PT1 abundance plots, all samples were subsampled to the same number of TCRs (28,000). TCRs were defined as expanded if absent before sensitization and observed at least eight times at the 2-week time point. TCRdb took the public reads, trimmed them with fastp at Q25, ran MiXCR for clone calling and kept in-frame beta chains. Rows are unified per CDR3 protein, each entry keeping the most common DNA and genes. The V and J calls and clone size come from TCRdb's table, not from the authors' own analysis. Counted in this sample were more than 100,000 distinct CDR3 sequences; about 11% of them appeared once. The top ten clonotypes cover 2.4% of the sample.

What this sample's time point label stands for: patch test 3, about 24 weeks after DPC sensitization. In the paper's terms, the treatment or condition label means: therapeutic diphenylcyclopropenone sensitization with weekly scalp DPC. At every patch-test visit, the blood draw took place before the patch test was put on. Eligible patients were aged 18 to 70, diagnosed with alopecia, deemed suitable for DPC therapy, and excluded if pregnant. Total RNA was extracted from unfractionated whole blood that had been collected in Tempus Blood RNA tubes. Study-level results and caveats: Alopecia, a presumed autoimmune disease, was present in all patients, so the immune response of the patients might differ from that of healthy individuals. Repeated subsampling changed both the strength of the expansion versus patch-test correlation and the threshold at which that correlation became significant. No change with DPC sensitization was found in the number of TCRs above 1 in 1000 frequency, and no evidence of global repertoire structure alterations was found. Significantly more large CDR3 similarity clusters were formed by expanded TCRs than by pre-sensitization or healthy control sets, consistent with antigen-driven responses. The number of PT1 expanded TCRs positively correlated with patch test score, significant at thresholds 8, 16 and 32 but not 4.

Details on this clonotype: No cognate antigen has been identified for it. No base qualities exist here, and no much larger clone lies one base off it.

V is trimmed back by 5 bases and J by 6 bases, and the junction contains 8 bases that no gene match accounts for. The CDR3 has 15 amino acids, counting the end cysteine and phenylalanine. The entry retains the CDR3 DNA only, 45 bases that are in frame from base 1. Sequences SGHTA (CDR1) and FQGNSA (CDR2) are obtained from the germline V gene. The TCR sequence derives from a woman between 45 and 65 years old with alopecia areata. Some clones in this sample may be carry-over from other donors' samples. The chain couples TRBV7-2 to TRBJ1-4, with TRBD1 matching 8 junction bases. Sequenced material: whole blood, taken in connection with sensitization to the hapten diphenylcyclopropenone (DPC). The CDR3 protein: CASSMRQGRDEKLFF. The base sequence is TGTGCCAGCAGCATGAGACAGGGGAGGGATGAAAAACTGTTTTTT.